This T cell receptor beta chain is drawn from a study of blood T cell repertoires in COVID-19. Profiling relied on immunoSEQ multiplex PCR, and the TCRdb table lists in-frame clones only, not all of them. The table includes over 300,000 clones, more than 80% detected once. The CDR3 covers 15 residues. The V gene lost 4 bases and the J gene lost 9 bases, with 18 bases spanning the gap. The germline CDR1 and CDR2 sequences are PRHDT and FYEKMQ (reference sequence). Sample: peripheral blood. The J gene is TRBJ2-2, the V gene TRBV13, with D possibly being TRBD1 (7 bases). The sequence was collected from a man in his late teens or twenties who had recovered from COVID-19. Here the CDR3 reads CASSSLDGGGRELFF. The CDR3 nucleotides read TGTGCCAGCAGCTCCCTGGACGGAGGGGGCCGGGAGCTGTTTTTT.